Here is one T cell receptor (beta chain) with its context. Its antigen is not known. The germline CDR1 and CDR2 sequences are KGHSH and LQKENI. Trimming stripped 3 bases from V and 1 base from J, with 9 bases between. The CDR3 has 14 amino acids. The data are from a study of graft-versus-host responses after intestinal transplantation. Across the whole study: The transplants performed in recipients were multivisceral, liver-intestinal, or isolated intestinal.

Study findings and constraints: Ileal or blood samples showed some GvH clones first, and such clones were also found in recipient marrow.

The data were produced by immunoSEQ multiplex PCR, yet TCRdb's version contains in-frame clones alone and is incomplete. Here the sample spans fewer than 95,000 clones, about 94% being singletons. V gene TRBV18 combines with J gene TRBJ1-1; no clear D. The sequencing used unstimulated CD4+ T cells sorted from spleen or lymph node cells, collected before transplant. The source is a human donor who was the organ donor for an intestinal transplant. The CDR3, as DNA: TGTGCCAGCTCACCGGACCAGCAGAACACTGAAGCTTTCTTT. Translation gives CASSPDQQNTEAFF. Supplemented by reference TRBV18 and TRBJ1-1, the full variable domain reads NAGVMQNPRHLVRRRGQEARLRCSPMKGHSHVYWYRQLPEEGLKFMVYLQKENIIDESGMPKERFSAEFPKEGPSILRIQQVVRGDSAAYFCASSPDQQNTEAFFGQGTRLTVV.